Listed here is a single T cell receptor (beta chain). No antigen is known for it. A clone one base away is much larger, so this may be a read error. Other DNA variants within this sample encode the same CDR3. Using the deep immunoSEQ assay, multiplex PCR amplified TCR CDR3 regions from genomic DNA. Extracted genomic DNA from each cell subset was spread evenly across all wells of several immunoSEQ 96-well plates, with each plate serving as a replicate. Each replicate PCR for sorted subsets received roughly 0.2 ug genomic DNA, equal to roughly 33,000 T cell genomes. The purified libraries were quantified using a Qubit 3.0 fluorometer, sized with a Bioanalyzer 2100, and then quantified again using the KAPA Library Quantification kit. A separate single-read 150-cycle Illumina NextSeq 550 flow cell was used to sequence each immunoSEQ 96-well plate. Under the source paper's analysis protocol: The immunoSEQ output contained only junctional sequences without quality scores, so filtering could not match that applied to full-length reads. To assign V/J genes and CDR3, sequences were annotated using PyIR, a Python wrapper for IgBLAST v1.9, with IMGT germline references. Reads were removed for weak V/J assignments (E-value above 1e-6), missing CDR3, stop codons, out-of-frame junctions, or ambiguous translated residues. V3J clonotypes were defined as sequences sharing an identical inferred V gene, J gene, and CDR3 amino acid sequence. To compute the percentage overlap between repertoires, the number of shared unique clonotypes was divided by the size of the smaller repertoire. RTK rarefaction, the Chao1 estimator, and Recon v2.1 estimates of unobserved clonotypes were used to assess repertoire richness. Generation probabilities for all TCRbeta clonotypes obtained by the gDNA method from a handful of donors were computed using OLGA. TCRdb's version of the immuneACCESS table is confined to in-frame rearrangements and falls short of the full clone set. An unresolved V gene accounts for under half of the shortfall where checked; the remainder is of unknown origin. V and J calls and clone size come straight from that table; D and trimming were deduced from the DNA. The sample records some 2,000,000 clones, 90% to 95% of which are singletons. 0.13% of the sample rests with the top ten.

Healthy HIV-negative adults with no recently reported acute infections or vaccinations were included as donors. Only Caucasian adults living in Nashville, Tennessee, USA were represented among the donors. CD4+ T cells were enriched by magnetic negative selection, after which naive cells were positively selected on CD45RA and the negative fraction was taken as the memory subset. After blood collection by leukapheresis, PBMCs were isolated using Ficoll-Histopaque density gradient centrifugation and then cryopreserved in the vapor phase of liquid nitrogen. Purity and quantity of every magnetically sorted T cell population were checked by analytical flow cytometry. Genomic DNA was isolated from every sorted fraction and measured by UV absorbance on a Nanodrop 2000c. The data belong to a study of shared clonotypes between healthy human individuals (dated by TCRdb to 2018 to 2021). As for the study more broadly: The cohort comprised two women and three men aged 18 to 49 years. Each donor's leukapheresis produced roughly between about 0.9 and 9.5 billion PBMCs. For each donor, three plates each were used for CD4 naive and CD4 memory, two plates were used for CD8 naive, and one plate was used for CD8 memory. To increase sequencing depth and limit assay-specific biases, different laboratories used diverse techniques to prepare libraries and sequence TCR repertoires. To estimate repertoire size and how much clonotypes are shared between individuals, the study performed deep sequencing of blood TCR repertoires from roughly five healthy adults. Overall study outcomes, separate from this receptor: Pairwise subsampling indicated that sequencing depth was expected to affect the degree of clonotype sharing among donors. Higher generation probabilities were observed for clonotypes shared by all four sorted-subset donors than for non-shared clonotypes. Naive subsets generally had larger estimated clonotype richness than memory subsets did. Sampling was restricted to blood, and TCR repertoires in tissues likely differ from the TCR repertoires found in blood. Because the study included a small number of donors, the genetic and exposure-history diversity represented was limited. Rarefaction of sorted-subset datasets indicated incomplete sequencing despite the large sequencing depth. Sharing across several donors was observed for about 5% of naive CD4, under 4% of naive CD8, over 2% of memory CD4, and about 0.39% of memory CD8 clonotypes.

The CDR3 runs 11 residues from the cysteine to the phenylalanine. Just the 33-base CDR3 DNA is kept, in frame starting at base 1. Per the germline V gene (reference sequence), SEHNR is the CDR1 and FQNEAQ is the CDR2. Input material: naive CD4+ T cells sorted from blood. Explained via the paper, the cell subset or site label denotes: CD45RA+ positively selected. The sequence was obtained from a man between 18 and 35 years old in good health. The sequence joins TRBV7-9 to TRBJ2-7, with the D gene too uncertain to name. This receptor has the CDR3 CASSRGYEQYF. The bases are TGTGCCAGCAGCCGCGGCTACGAGCAGTACTTT.